The next 27 T cell receptor beta chains were all read from a single sample in a study of blood T cells in healthy people across ages. A second PCR, run for 7 to 11 cycles, used a sample-barcoded 5' primer plus a J-beta primer mix. TCRdb reprocessed the 5' RACE reads via MiXCR and lists one record per CDR3 protein. The table shows 1 million or so distinct CDR3 sequences, with more than 35% occurring only once. Material: blood. These receptor sequences come from a woman in her sixties in good health.

The CDR3 loop reads CSARATGTSGGIPPSSYEQYF. Here the CDR3 DNA reads TGCAGTGCTAGAGCTACCGGGACTAGCGGGGGTATACCCCCTAGCTCCTACGAGCAGTACTTC. The chain links TRBV20-1 to TRBJ2-7; 14 bases agree with TRBD2. There are 21 residues in the CDR3. With 1 base clipped from V and 0 bases from J, the junction kept 17 bases outside the gene matches. In germline, CDR1 is DFQATT, CDR2 SNEGSKA (reference sequence).

This clonotype has only a few counts. This chain connects TRBV6-1 to TRBJ1-2; 9 bases fit TRBD1. V was pared by 6 bases and J by 7 bases, with 9 bases of the junction left unmatched. The CDR3 is 14 amino acids. The germline V gene encodes CDR1 MNHNS and CDR2 SASEGT. This chain's CDR3 is CASRVQGAGGGYTF. The CDR3 nucleotides read TGTGCCAGCAGGGTACAGGGGGCGGGCGGTGGCTACACCTTC.

This clonotype was recorded only once. The chain has TRBV18 and TRBJ2-1; TRBD1 matches 7 bases. CDR1 is KGHSH, CDR2 LQKENI, per germline. The V gene end was trimmed by 4 bases and the J gene end by 5 bases; junction bases not matched to a gene: 11. This CDR3 is built from 16 residues. CDR3 sequence (DNA): TGTGCCAGCTCACGACAGGGTTGGTACGAGGACAATGAGCAGTTCTTC. Its protein is CASSRQGWYEDNEQFF.

The rearrangement joins TRBV11-2 to TRBJ2-1, with TRBD1 matching 9 bases. J gave up 0 bases and V 2 bases, and 5 bases lay outside the gene matches. The CDR3 has 17 residues. Germline values: CDR1 SGHAT, CDR2 FQNNGV. The CDR3 protein is CASSLRGQGSSYNEQFF. The CDR3, as DNA: TGTGCCAGCAGCTTACGCGGACAGGGGAGCTCCTACAATGAGCAGTTCTTC.

V gene TRBV6-1 combines with J gene TRBJ2-5, with D tentatively TRBD2 (5 bases). CDR1 MNHNS and CDR2 SASEGT come from the germline V gene. CDR3 length: 14 residues. Trimming left V 1 base short and J 1 base short, with 7 bases between. CDR3 DNA sequence: TGTGCCAGCAGTGAAGGGGAGCCCCAAGAGACCCAGTACTTC. It encodes CASSEGEPQETQYF.

This clonotype was recorded a few times. The V gene is TRBV12-3 or TRBV12-4, the J gene TRBJ2-3; TRBD2 agrees at 8 bases. Germline trimming cut 3 bases from V and 6 bases from J; bases unmatched to any gene: 8. This CDR3 is built from 15 residues. The DNA for the CDR3 is TGTGCCAGCAGTTTCCGACGGGAGGGCCATGATACGCAGTATTTT. This codes for CASSFRREGHDTQYF.

The chain links TRBV10-3 to TRBJ2-3; no clear D gene. V was clipped by 4 bases and J by 2 bases, with 10 bases between them. Per germline, CDR1 ENHRY and CDR2 SYGVKD. The CDR3 is made up of 14 amino acids. The CDR3, as DNA: TGTGCCATCAGTGGAACTGTGCACACAGATACGCAGTATTTT. Protein: CAISGTVHTDTQYF.

Note on this clonotype: A junction boundary mismatches the germline segment, possibly from a read error. The V call is TRBV6-6, the J call TRBJ2-5; 9 bases are shared with TRBD1. The DNA end favors TRBJ2-7, so the J call may be wrong. Germline lookup yields CDR1 MNHNY and CDR2 SVGAGI (reference sequence). This CDR3 has 15 amino acids. The CDR3 loop reads CVSSPRTGVIGEQYF. DNA for the CDR3: TGTGTCAGCAGTCCCCGGACAGGGGTAATAGGCGAGCAGTACTTC.

In regard to this clonotype: A much larger clone differs by one base, so this may be a read error. The gene calls are TRBV7-2 and TRBJ2-5; D unresolved. With the DNA end fitting TRBJ2-7 better, the J assignment may be wrong. Germline V gene lookup returns CDR1 SGHTA and CDR2 FQGNSA. CDR3 length equals 15 residues. CDR3 in DNA: TGTGTCAGCAGCCCCCCCCCAAGCGCACCCTACGAGCAGTACTTC. It is translated as CVSSPPPSAPYEQYF.

CDR3 nucleotides: TGTGCCAGCAGCGGACGACGGGGAGAAGAATACGAAAAACTGTTTTTT. Protein sequence: CASSGRRGEEYEKLFF. This chain joins TRBV7-9 and TRBJ1-4; D not certain. CDR3 size: 16 residues. Germline values: CDR1 SEHNR, CDR2 FQNEAQ (reference sequence). The V gene lost 5 bases and the J gene lost 8 bases, with 21 bases spanning the gap.

The gene calls are TRBV7-9 and TRBJ2-7; 15 nucleotides match TRBD2. This CDR3 contains 16 residues. CDR1 and CDR2 from the germline V gene are SEHNR and FQNEAQ (reference sequence). V shed 5 bases and J 7 bases; nucleotides not matched to a gene: 9. DNA for the CDR3: TGTGCCAGCAGCGCCCGGACTAGCGGGAGGGCGGGAGAGCAGTACTTC. This translates into CASSARTSGRAGEQYF.

The genes are TRBV6-1 and TRBJ2-1, with TRBD2 matching over 10 bases. This CDR3 has 15 amino acids. V dropped 2 bases and J dropped 11; count of bases not matched to a gene: 9. CDR1 is MNHNS, CDR2 SASEGT, per germline. CDR3: CASSELGASGGKQFF. The CDR3 bases are TGTGCCAGCAGTGAACTTGGGGCTAGCGGGGGAAAGCAGTTCTTC.

As concerns this clonotype: This could be a read error, since a much larger clone is one nucleotide away. This rearrangement joins TRBV5-1 to TRBJ2-3, with D hard to call. The CDR3 contains 12 residues. The V and J ends lost 0 bases and 5 bases respectively, with 4 bases between them. Germline V gene data show CDR1 as SGHRS and CDR2 as YFSETQ. The CDR3 sequence: CASSLEIDTQYF. In DNA, the CDR3 is TGCGCCAGCAGCTTGGAGATAGATACGCAGTATTTT.

This chain uses TRBV9 with TRBJ2-3; TRBD1 matches at 9 bases. CDR1 is SGDLS, CDR2 YYNGEE, per germline. The CDR3 spans 15 residues. Trimming took 4 bases from V and 6 from J; bases not matched to a gene: 9. CDR3 sequence reads: CASSSGQGRQDTQYF. DNA of the CDR3: TGTGCCAGCAGCTCCGGACAGGGGCGACAGGATACGCAGTATTTT. The full variable domain, its missing parts supplied by reference TRBV9 and TRBJ2-3, is DSGVTQTPKHLITATGQRVTLRCSPRSGDLSVYWYQQSLDQGLQFLIQYYNGEERAKGNILERFSAQQFPDLHSELNLSSLELGDSALYFCASSSGQGRQDTQYFGPGTRLTVL.

The rearrangement uses TRBV14 and TRBJ2-3; D possibly corresponds to TRBD1 (5 bases). V was cut by 0 bases and J by 6 bases, with 13 bases left in between. Germline V gene lookup returns CDR1 SGHDN and CDR2 FVKESK. The CDR3 has 15 residues. CDR3 DNA: TGTGCCAGCAGCCAAGATAGAATGGCAGGGGATACGCAGTATTTT. It specifies CASSQDRMAGDTQYF.

This clonotype is a singleton in its sample. A much larger clone lies a single base off, so this may be a read error. The genes are TRBV18 and TRBJ2-6; perhaps TRBD1 as D (5 bases). Germline V CDR1 and CDR2: KGHSH, LQKENI. The CDR3 consists of 16 residues. CDR3 amino acids: CASSLSFMAGANALTF. CDR3 nucleotides: TGTGCCAGCTCACTATCCTTTATGGCTGGGGCCAACGCCCTGACTTTC.

This clonotype was recorded a few times. This sequence may be a read error, since a much larger clone differs from it by one base. The chain recombines TRBV11-2 with TRBJ2-3, with 11 bases matching TRBD2. J lost 0 bases, V lost 5 bases, and 4 bases had no gene match. Germline V gene lookup returns CDR1 SGHAT and CDR2 FQNNGV. The CDR3 length is 16 residues. This CDR3 reads CASSPWTSGSTDTQYF. The CDR3, as DNA: TGTGCCAGCAGCCCGTGGACTAGCGGGAGCACAGATACGCAGTATTTT. The variable domain in full, completed from reference TRBV11-2 and TRBJ2-3, reads EAGVAQSPRYKIIEKRQSVAFWCNPISGHATLYWYQQILGQGPKLLIQFQNNGVVDDSQLPKDRFSAERLKGVDSTLKIQPAKLEDSAVYLCASSPWTSGSTDTQYFGPGTRLTVL.

This chain uses TRBV2 with TRBJ2-7, with 7 bases lining up with TRBD1. Germline V gene sequence: CDR1 SNHLY, CDR2 FYNNEI. The junction had 8 bases not matched to a gene; V was cut back by 6 bases and J by 0 bases. CDR3 size: 15 residues. The DNA of the CDR3 is TGTGCCAGCAGAACGGACAGGTTAAGCTCCTACGAGCAGTACTTC. Encoded protein: CASRTDRLSSYEQYF.

The chain links TRBV24-1 to TRBJ2-5; 12 nucleotides agree with TRBD2. CDR1 and CDR2 (germline): KGHDR, SFDVKD. V shed 5 bases and J 11 bases; nucleotides not matched to a gene: 14. This CDR3 comprises 16 residues. The CDR3: CATSASGRASYNEQYF. The CDR3, as DNA: TGTGCCACCAGTGCTAGCGGGAGGGCCAGCTACAATGAGCAGTACTTC.

The chain links TRBV30 to TRBJ2-5; 10 positions agree with TRBD1. The DNA end is more similar to TRBJ2-7, so the J call may be wrong. The CDR3 consists of 12 residues. Germline V gene sequence: CDR1 GTSNPN, CDR2 SVGIG (reference sequence). DNA for the CDR3: TGTGCCGGGGCGGGACAGGGGTACGAGCAGTACTTC. It specifies CAGAGQGYEQYF.

This clonotype was seen a handful of times. V and J are TRBV7-9 and TRBJ2-5, with D unresolved. Trimming removed 1 base at V and 3 bases at J, with 9 bases between. Germline V gene lookup returns CDR1 SEHNR and CDR2 FQNEAQ (reference sequence). The CDR3 consists of 14 residues. CDR3 residues: CASSLVLRKETQYF. The CDR3 bases are TGTGCCAGCAGCTTAGTGCTGCGGAAAGAGACCCAGTACTTC.

This clonotype was seen once. The gene calls are TRBV5-1 and TRBJ2-1; 8 positions match TRBD2. V was clipped by 5 bases and J by 4 bases; unmatched bases: 11. Germline V gene lookup returns CDR1 SGHRS and CDR2 YFSETQ. CDR3 length equals 16 residues. The CDR3, as DNA: TGCGCCAGCAGGGTGTCGGCGGGAGGATCTTACAATGAGCAGTTCTTC. It encodes CASRVSAGGSYNEQFF.

The CDR3 region has the DNA TGTGCCAGCAGCCGACAGGGGGCCAGCTCCTACGAGCAGTACTTC. This codes for CASSRQGASSYEQYF. The chain uses TRBV12-3 or TRBV12-4 and TRBJ2-7, with TRBD1 matching over 10 bases. CDR3 length: 15 residues. Trimming took 6 bases from V and 0 from J; bases not matched to a gene: 5.

The gene calls are TRBV10-3 and TRBJ2-7, with TRBD2 identical over 8 bases. Germline loops: CDR1 ENHRY, CDR2 SYGVKD. Trimming cost V 5 bases and J 6 bases; bases outside gene matches: 6. This CDR3 is built from 13 residues. The CDR3 protein is CAISPILAVEQYF. CDR3 nucleotide sequence: TGTGCCATCAGTCCCATACTAGCGGTCGAGCAGTACTTC.

There are a few counts of this clonotype. The CDR3 is CASSFDLPGTDTQYF. In nucleotides, the CDR3 is TGTGCCAGCAGCTTCGACTTACCTGGCACAGATACGCAGTATTTT. V and J are TRBV7-2 and TRBJ2-3; D is unclear. The CDR3 loop spans 15 amino acids. Trimming shortened V by 3 bases and J by 1 base, and 11 bases separated the two germline ends. Germline CDR1 is SGHTA and CDR2 is FQGNSA.

The chain uses TRBV20-1 and TRBJ2-6; 8 bases line up with TRBD1. This CDR3 comprises 14 residues. Trimming took 6 bases from V and 4 from J; bases not matched to a gene: 5. Per the germline V gene, CDR1 is DFQATT and CDR2 is SNEGSKA (reference sequence). CDR3 nucleotide sequence: TGCAGTGCCCTCAGGGGGCTAGGGGCCAACGTCCTGACTTTC. This gives the protein CSALRGLGANVLTF.

The chain employs TRBV4-3 and TRBJ2-7, with TRBD1 matching 9 bases. V lost 5 bases to trimming and J lost 4 bases; unmatched junction nucleotides: 9. The CDR3 contains 15 residues. Germline lookup yields CDR1 LGHNA and CDR2 YSLEER. In DNA, the CDR3 is TGCGCCAGCAGCTTAACAGGGGGCCAAAAATACGAGCAGTACTTC. Its protein is CASSLTGGQKYEQYF.